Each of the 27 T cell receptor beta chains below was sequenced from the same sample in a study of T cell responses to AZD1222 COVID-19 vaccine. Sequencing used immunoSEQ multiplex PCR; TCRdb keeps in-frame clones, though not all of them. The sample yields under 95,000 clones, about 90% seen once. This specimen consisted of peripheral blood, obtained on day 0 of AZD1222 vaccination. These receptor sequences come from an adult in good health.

CDR3 residues: CASSRTGNYGYTF. The CDR3 coding sequence is TGTGCCAGTAGTAGGACAGGGAACTATGGCTACACCTTC. The chain employs TRBV19 and TRBJ1-2, with 8 bases aligning to TRBD1. This CDR3 contains 13 residues. Losses at the gene ends were 4 bases for V and 2 bases for J; bases not matched to a gene: 0. Germline CDR1 LNHDA, CDR2 SQIVND (reference sequence).

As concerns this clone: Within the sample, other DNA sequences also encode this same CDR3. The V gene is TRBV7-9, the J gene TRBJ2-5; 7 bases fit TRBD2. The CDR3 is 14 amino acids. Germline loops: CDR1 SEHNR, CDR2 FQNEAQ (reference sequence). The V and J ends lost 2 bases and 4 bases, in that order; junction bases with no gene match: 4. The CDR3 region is CASSLLGLGETQYF. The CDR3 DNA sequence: TGTGCCAGCAGCTTACTAGGACTAGGAGAGACCCAGTACTTC.

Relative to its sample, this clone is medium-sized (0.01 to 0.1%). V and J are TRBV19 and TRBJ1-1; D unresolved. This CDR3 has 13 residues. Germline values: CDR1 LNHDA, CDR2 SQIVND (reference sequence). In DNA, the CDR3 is TGTGCTCCTAGTAAAGATATGAACACTGAAGCTTTCTTT. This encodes CAPSKDMNTEAFF. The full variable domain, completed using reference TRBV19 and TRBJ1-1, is DGGITQSPKYLFRKEGQNVTLSCEQNLNHDAMYWYRQDPGQGLRLIYYSQIVNDFQKGDIAEGYSVSREKKESFPLTVTSAQKNPTAFYLCAPSKDMNTEAFFGQGTRLTVV.

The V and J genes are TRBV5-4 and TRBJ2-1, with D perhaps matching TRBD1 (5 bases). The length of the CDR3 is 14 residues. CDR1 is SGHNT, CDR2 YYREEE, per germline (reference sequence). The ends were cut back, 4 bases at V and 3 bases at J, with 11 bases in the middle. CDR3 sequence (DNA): TGTGCCAGCAGCGACAGTTTCCTCTACAATGAGCAGTTCTTC. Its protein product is CASSDSFLYNEQFF. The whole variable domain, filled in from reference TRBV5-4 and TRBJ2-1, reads ETGVTQSPTHLIKTRGQQVTLRCSSQSGHNTVSWYQQALGQGPQFIFQYYREEENGRGNFPPRFSGLQFPNYSSELNVNALELDDSALYLCASSDSFLYNEQFFGPGTRLTVL.

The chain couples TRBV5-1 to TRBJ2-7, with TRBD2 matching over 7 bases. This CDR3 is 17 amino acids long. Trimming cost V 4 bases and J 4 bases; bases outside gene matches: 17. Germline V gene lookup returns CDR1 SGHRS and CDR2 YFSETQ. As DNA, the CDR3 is TGCGCCAGCAGCCTGCCCGGGGGGAACGACTACTCGTACGAGCAGTACTTC. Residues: CASSLPGGNDYSYEQYF.

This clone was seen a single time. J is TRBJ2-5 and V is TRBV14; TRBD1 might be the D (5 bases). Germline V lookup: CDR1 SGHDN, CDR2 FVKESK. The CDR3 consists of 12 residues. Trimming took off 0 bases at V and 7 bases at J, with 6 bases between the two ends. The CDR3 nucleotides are TGTGCCAGCAGCCAAGAAGGGGTGACCCAGTACTTC. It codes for CASSQEGVTQYF.

The CDR3 DNA sequence: TGCGCCAGCAGCTTGGTACCGGGAGCGGACACCGGGGAGCTGTTTTTT. It yields the protein CASSLVPGADTGELFF. The chain couples TRBV5-1 to TRBJ2-2, with a weak D call TRBD2 (6 bases). In germline, CDR1 is SGHRS, CDR2 YFSETQ. The CDR3 covers 16 residues. The V gene lost 0 bases and the J gene lost 3 bases, with 12 bases spanning the gap.

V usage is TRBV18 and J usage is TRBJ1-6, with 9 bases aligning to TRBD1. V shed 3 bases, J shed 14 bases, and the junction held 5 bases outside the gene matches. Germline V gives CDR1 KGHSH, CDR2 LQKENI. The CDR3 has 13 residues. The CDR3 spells CASSPDRGNTLHF. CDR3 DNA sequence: TGTGCCAGCTCACCTGACAGGGGGAACACCCTCCACTTT.

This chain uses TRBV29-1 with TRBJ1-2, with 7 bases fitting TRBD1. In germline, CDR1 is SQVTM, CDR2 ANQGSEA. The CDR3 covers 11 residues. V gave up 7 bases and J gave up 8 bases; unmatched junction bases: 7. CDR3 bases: TGCAGCGCTAAAGAGGGGGCGGGCTACACCTTC. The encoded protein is CSAKEGAGYTF.

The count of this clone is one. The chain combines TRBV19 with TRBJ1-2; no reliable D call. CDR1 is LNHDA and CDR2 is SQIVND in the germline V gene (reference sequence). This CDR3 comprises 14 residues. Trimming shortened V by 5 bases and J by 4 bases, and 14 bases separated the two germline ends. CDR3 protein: CASSPGRSPYGYTF. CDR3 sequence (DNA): TGTGCCAGTAGTCCCGGACGAAGCCCCTATGGCTACACCTTC.

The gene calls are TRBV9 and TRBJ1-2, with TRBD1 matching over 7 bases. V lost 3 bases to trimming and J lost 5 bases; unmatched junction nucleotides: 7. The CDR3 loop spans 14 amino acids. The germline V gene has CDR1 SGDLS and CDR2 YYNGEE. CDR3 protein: CASSASGTAYGYTF. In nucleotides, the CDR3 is TGTGCCAGCAGCGCGTCCGGGACAGCTTATGGCTACACCTTC.

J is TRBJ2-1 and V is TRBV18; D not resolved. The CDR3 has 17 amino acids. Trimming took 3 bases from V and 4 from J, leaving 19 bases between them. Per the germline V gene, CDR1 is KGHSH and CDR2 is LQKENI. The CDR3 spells CASSPTSSRNLYNEQFF. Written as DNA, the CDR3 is TGTGCCAGCTCACCTACTTCTTCACGTAACCTATACAATGAGCAGTTCTTC.

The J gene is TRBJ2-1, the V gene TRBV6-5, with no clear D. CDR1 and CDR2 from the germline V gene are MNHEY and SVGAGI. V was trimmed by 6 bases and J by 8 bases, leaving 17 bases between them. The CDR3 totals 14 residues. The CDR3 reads CASSPKARPHEQFF. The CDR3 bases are TGTGCCAGCAGCCCAAAAGCCCGCCCCCATGAGCAGTTCTTC.

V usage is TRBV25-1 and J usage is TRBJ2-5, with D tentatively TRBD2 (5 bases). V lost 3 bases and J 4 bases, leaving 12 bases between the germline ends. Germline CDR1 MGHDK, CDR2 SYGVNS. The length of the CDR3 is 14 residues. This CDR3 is CASSDVRRGETQYF. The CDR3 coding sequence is TGTGCCAGCAGTGACGTGCGACGGGGAGAGACCCAGTACTTC.

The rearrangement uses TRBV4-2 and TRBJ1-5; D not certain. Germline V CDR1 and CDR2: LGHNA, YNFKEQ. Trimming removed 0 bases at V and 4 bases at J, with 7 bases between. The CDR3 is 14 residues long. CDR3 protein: CASSQDPQNQPQHF. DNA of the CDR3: TGTGCCAGCAGCCAAGATCCTCAGAATCAGCCCCAGCATTTT.

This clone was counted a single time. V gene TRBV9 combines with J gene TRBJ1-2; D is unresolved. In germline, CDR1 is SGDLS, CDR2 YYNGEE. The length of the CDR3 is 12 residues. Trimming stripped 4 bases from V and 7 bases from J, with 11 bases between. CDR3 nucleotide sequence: TGTGCCAGCAGCCCGGCGGCGTCTGGCTACACCTTC. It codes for CASSPAASGYTF.

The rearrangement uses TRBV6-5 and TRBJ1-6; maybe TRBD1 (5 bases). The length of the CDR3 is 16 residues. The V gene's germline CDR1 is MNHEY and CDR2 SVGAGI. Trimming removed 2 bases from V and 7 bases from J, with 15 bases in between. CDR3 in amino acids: CASSYRTGGPNSPLHF. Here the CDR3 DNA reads TGTGCCAGCAGTTACCGAACAGGAGGGCCAAATTCACCCCTCCACTTT.

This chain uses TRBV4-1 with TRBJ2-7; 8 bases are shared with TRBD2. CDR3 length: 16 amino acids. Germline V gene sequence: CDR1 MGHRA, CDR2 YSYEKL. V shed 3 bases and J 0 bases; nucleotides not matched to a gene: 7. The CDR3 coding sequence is TGCGCCAGCAGCCATTCTAGCGGGTCCCCCTCCTACGAGCAGTACTTC. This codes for CASSHSSGSPSYEQYF.

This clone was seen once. CDR3 sequence reads: CASSLGWEGLNEKLFF. The CDR3 nucleotides are TGTGCCAGCAGCTTAGGATGGGAGGGCCTTAATGAAAAACTGTTTTTT. The chain has TRBV7-9 and TRBJ1-4; D uncertain. CDR3 length: 16 residues. Germline-derived CDR1 and CDR2 are SEHNR and FQNEAQ (reference sequence). Trimming took 1 base from V and 4 from J, leaving 13 bases between them.

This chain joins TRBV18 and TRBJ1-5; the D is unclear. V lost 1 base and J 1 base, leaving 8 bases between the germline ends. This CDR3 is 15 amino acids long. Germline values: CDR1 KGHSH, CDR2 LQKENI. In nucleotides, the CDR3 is TGTGCCAGCTCACCACGGCATGGGAGCAATCAGCCCCAGCATTTT. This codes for CASSPRHGSNQPQHF.

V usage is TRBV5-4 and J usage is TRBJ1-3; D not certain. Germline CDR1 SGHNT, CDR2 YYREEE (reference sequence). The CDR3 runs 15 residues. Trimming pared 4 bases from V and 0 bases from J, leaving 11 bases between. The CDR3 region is CASSADQASGNTIYF. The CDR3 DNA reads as TGTGCCAGCAGCGCGGACCAAGCCTCTGGAAACACCATATATTTT.

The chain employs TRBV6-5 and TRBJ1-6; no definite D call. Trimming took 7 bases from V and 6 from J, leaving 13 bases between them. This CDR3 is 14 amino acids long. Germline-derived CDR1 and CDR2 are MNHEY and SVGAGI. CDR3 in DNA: TGTGCCAGCAACGGGCAGAGGTTTAATTCACCCCTCCACTTT. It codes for CASNGQRFNSPLHF.

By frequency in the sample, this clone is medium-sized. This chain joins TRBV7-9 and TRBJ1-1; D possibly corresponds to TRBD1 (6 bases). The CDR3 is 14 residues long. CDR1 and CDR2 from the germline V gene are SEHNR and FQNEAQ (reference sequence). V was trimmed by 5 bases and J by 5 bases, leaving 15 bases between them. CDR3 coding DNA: TGTGCCAGCAGCCCCGCCCAGGGGTGGACTGAAGCTTTCTTT. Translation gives CASSPAQGWTEAFF.

The chain's CDR3 is CASSQLGGMVNTEAFF. The CDR3 region has the DNA TGTGCCAGCAGCCAATTAGGGGGCATGGTGAACACTGAAGCTTTCTTT. V usage is TRBV14 and J usage is TRBJ1-1, with 7 bases fitting TRBD1. Germline CDR1 and CDR2: SGHDN and FVKESK. J gave up 0 bases and V 2 bases, and 6 bases lay outside the gene matches. The CDR3 spans 16 residues.

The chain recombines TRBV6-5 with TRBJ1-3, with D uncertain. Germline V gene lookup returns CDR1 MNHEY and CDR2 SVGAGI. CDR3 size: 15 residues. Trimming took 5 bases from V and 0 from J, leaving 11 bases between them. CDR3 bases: TGTGCCAGCAGTACCAGTTGGAGCTCTGGAAACACCATATATTTT. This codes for CASSTSWSSGNTIYF.

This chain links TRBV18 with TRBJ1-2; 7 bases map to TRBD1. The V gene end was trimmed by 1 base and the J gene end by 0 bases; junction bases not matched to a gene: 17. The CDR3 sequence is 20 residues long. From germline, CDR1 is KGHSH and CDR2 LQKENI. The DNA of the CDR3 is TGTGCCAGCTCACCACTAAGGGGACAGCGCTCTTTTATACCTAACTATGGCTACACCTTC. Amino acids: CASSPLRGQRSFIPNYGYTF.

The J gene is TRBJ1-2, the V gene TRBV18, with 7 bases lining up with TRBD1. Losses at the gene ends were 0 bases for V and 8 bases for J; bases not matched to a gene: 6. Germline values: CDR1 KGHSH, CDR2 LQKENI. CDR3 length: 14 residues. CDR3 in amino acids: CASSPPDRVRGYTF. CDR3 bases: TGTGCCAGCTCACCACCCGACAGGGTGAGGGGCTACACCTTC.